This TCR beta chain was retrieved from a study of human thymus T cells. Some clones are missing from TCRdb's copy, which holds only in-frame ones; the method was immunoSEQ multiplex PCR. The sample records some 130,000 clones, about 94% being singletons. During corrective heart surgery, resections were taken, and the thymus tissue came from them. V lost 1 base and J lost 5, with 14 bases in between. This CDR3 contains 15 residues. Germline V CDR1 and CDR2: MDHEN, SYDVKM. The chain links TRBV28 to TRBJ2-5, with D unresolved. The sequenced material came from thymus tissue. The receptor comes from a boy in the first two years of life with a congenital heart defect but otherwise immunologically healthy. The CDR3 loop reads CASSLFRRNVETQYF. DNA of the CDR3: TGTGCCAGCAGTTTATTTAGGCGGAATGTGGAGACCCAGTACTTC.